These 26 T cell receptor beta chains share one sample of origin, sequenced in a study of blood T cell repertoires in COVID-19. Some clones are missing from TCRdb's copy, which holds only in-frame ones; the method was immunoSEQ multiplex PCR. The sample holds approximately 160,000 clones; around four fifths are singletons and the top ten take around 7.9%. Sequencing input: PBMCs or T cells enriched from blood (not recorded which). The receptors shown here come from a man in his fifties or sixties who had recovered from COVID-19.

The rearrangement links TRBV3-1 (or the pseudogene TRBV3-2) to TRBJ1-5; D gene ambiguous. The germline CDR1 and CDR2 sequences are LGHDT and YNNKEL (reference sequence). This CDR3 has 13 residues. Trimming took off 1 base at V and 7 bases at J, with 8 bases between the two ends. The CDR3 loop reads CASSQGHTQPQHF. The CDR3 DNA follows: TGTGCCAGCAGCCAAGGACACACACAGCCCCAGCATTTT.

CDR3 nucleotide sequence: TGTGCCAGCAGCTCGACCAGGGAAAGGGCTTTGGACACCGGGGAGCTGTTTTTT. It translates to CASSSTRERALDTGELFF. The V and J genes are TRBV7-3 and TRBJ2-2; perhaps TRBD1 as D (5 bases). Germline CDR1 and CDR2: SGHTA and FQGTGA. The V gene lost 4 bases and the J gene lost 3 bases, with 21 bases spanning the gap. The CDR3 has 18 amino acids.

This clone was recorded a few times. The CDR3 protein is CASSQRTGNNEKLFF. The DNA for the CDR3 is TGTGCCAGCAGCCAACGGACAGGAAATAATGAAAAACTGTTTTTT. The chain has TRBV3-1 (or the pseudogene TRBV3-2) and TRBJ1-4, with 7 bases aligning to TRBD1. Germline CDR1 is LGHDT and CDR2 is YNNKEL (reference sequence). Germline trimming cut 2 bases from V and 4 bases from J; bases unmatched to any gene: 4. The CDR3 runs 15 residues.

The rearrangement joins TRBV5-1 to TRBJ2-3, with TRBD1 identical over 10 bases. V shed 4 bases and J 2 bases; nucleotides not matched to a gene: 7. This CDR3 is 16 amino acids long. Per the germline V gene, CDR1 is SGHRS and CDR2 is YFSETQ. CDR3: CASSLGTGVNTDTQYF. The CDR3 DNA is TGCGCCAGCAGCCTGGGGACAGGGGTAAACACAGATACGCAGTATTTT. Full variable domain (outside the CDR3, taken from reference TRBV5-1 and TRBJ2-3): KAGVTQTPRYLIKTRGQQVTLSCSPISGHRSVSWYQQTPGQGLQFLFEYFSETQRNKGNFPGRFSGRQFSNSRSEMNVSTLELGDSALYLCASSLGTGVNTDTQYFGPGTRLTVL.

The rearrangement links TRBV3-1 (or the pseudogene TRBV3-2) to TRBJ1-2; tentative D call: TRBD1 (5 bases). Deletions cut 1 base from V and 6 bases from J, with 9 bases between. Germline CDR1 is LGHDT and CDR2 is YNNKEL (reference sequence). CDR3 size: 13 residues. CDR3 nucleotide sequence: TGTGCCAGCAGCCAAGGGCGGGGCCATGGCTACACCTTC. The encoded protein is CASSQGRGHGYTF.

This clone has a handful of counts. V gene TRBV11-1 combines with J gene TRBJ2-1, with 7 nucleotides matching TRBD1. The ends lost 3 bases at V and 4 bases at J; junction bases unmatched: 6. From germline, CDR1 is SGHAT and CDR2 FQDESV (reference sequence). The length of the CDR3 is 15 residues. CDR3 loop: CASSFTGAEYNEQFF. In DNA, the CDR3 is TGTGCCAGCAGCTTTACAGGGGCAGAATACAATGAGCAGTTCTTC.

V is TRBV4-1 and J is TRBJ2-3, with TRBD1 matching 11 bases. CDR1 MGHRA and CDR2 YSYEKL come from the germline V gene. After removal of 8 bases from V and 5 bases from J, the junction contained 6 bases not matched to a gene. This CDR3 spans 14 amino acids. CDR3 amino acids: CASARGQGEDTQYF. The CDR3 DNA sequence: TGCGCCAGCGCTCGGGGACAGGGGGAAGATACGCAGTATTTT.

J is TRBJ1-4 and V is TRBV7-2, with D possibly being TRBD1 (5 bases). V dropped 5 bases and J dropped 8 bases, with 15 bases sitting between them. From germline, CDR1 is SGHTA and CDR2 FQGNSA. The CDR3 sequence is 14 residues long. This CDR3 reads CASSPPGVREKLFF. The CDR3 DNA reads as TGTGCCAGCAGCCCGCCGGGGGTAAGGGAAAAACTGTTTTTT.

The chain recombines TRBV5-5 with TRBJ1-3; a possible D gene is TRBD1 (6 bases). This CDR3 contains 14 residues. The germline V and J ends were trimmed by 4 bases and 3 bases, with 11 bases remaining between them. From germline, CDR1 is SGHKS and CDR2 YYEKEE (reference sequence). For the CDR3, the DNA is TGTGCCAGCAGCGCGCGGGGGCTTGGAAACACCATATATTTT. Its translation: CASSARGLGNTIYF.

The chain recombines TRBV15 with TRBJ1-1; possibly TRBD1 for D (6 bases). Trimming took off 5 bases at V and 10 bases at J, with 20 bases between the two ends. CDR3 length equals 14 residues. In germline, CDR1 is LNHNV, CDR2 YYDKDF (reference sequence). The DNA for the CDR3 is TGTGCCACCAGCCGCAGAGACAGGTTATTGGGAGCTTTCTTT. Translation: CATSRRDRLLGAFF.

This clone appeared a few times. The chain has TRBV10-2 and TRBJ2-1, with TRBD2 matching over 7 bases. Germline-derived CDR1 and CDR2 are WSHSY and SAAADI. The CDR3 is made up of 14 amino acids. V lost 5 bases to trimming and J lost 8 bases; unmatched junction nucleotides: 9. CDR3 amino acids: CASSHGAGKDEQFF. In DNA form, the CDR3 reads TGCGCCAGCAGTCACGGAGCGGGGAAGGATGAGCAGTTCTTC.

The chain is built from TRBV19 and TRBJ2-1; 11 nucleotides line up with TRBD2. Germline-derived CDR1 and CDR2 are LNHDA and SQIVND (reference sequence). This CDR3 has 18 residues. The V gene end was trimmed by 3 bases and the J gene end by 0 bases; junction bases not matched to a gene: 7. The CDR3 region is CASSIPPGLAVSYNEQFF. CDR3 bases: TGTGCCAGTAGTATTCCCCCGGGACTAGCGGTCTCCTACAATGAGCAGTTCTTC.

This chain connects TRBV5-6 to TRBJ1-6; D possibly corresponds to TRBD1 (6 bases). Germline CDR1 is SGHDT and CDR2 is YYEEEE. The CDR3 consists of 13 residues. V lost 6 bases and J 9 bases, leaving 13 bases between the germline ends. The CDR3 is CASKARGTSPLHF. The CDR3 coding sequence is TGTGCCAGCAAAGCCAGGGGTACTTCACCCCTCCACTTT.

The chain employs TRBV7-3 and TRBJ1-1; a weak D match, TRBD1 (6 bases). The CDR3 covers 14 residues. CDR1 and CDR2 (germline): SGHTA, FQGTGA. Trimming took 5 bases from V and 4 from J, leaving 14 bases between them. The CDR3: CASSPGAGTTEAFF. CDR3 DNA: TGTGCCAGCAGCCCAGGGGCAGGGACCACTGAAGCTTTCTTT.

Of note for this clone: The junction shows a germline mismatch at one end, possibly a read error. This chain links TRBV7-9 with TRBJ1-2, with 7 bases identical to TRBD1. The germline V gene encodes CDR1 SEHNR and CDR2 FQNEAQ (reference sequence). The CDR3 is 15 amino acids. The CDR3: CAGSLAEGTVYGYTF. CDR3 nucleotide sequence: TGTGCCGGCAGCTTAGCCGAGGGGACAGTCTATGGCTACACCTTC.

V and J are TRBV12-3 or TRBV12-4 and TRBJ1-5; a possible D gene is TRBD1 (5 bases). V was trimmed by 6 bases and J by 6 bases, leaving 12 bases between them. The CDR3 runs 13 residues. The chain's CDR3 is CASSPQGFQPQHF. Here the CDR3 DNA reads TGTGCCAGCAGCCCCCAGGGATTTCAGCCCCAGCATTTT.

The genes are TRBV7-9 and TRBJ1-2; the match to TRBD1 covers 10 bases. CDR3 length equals 15 residues. Germline V CDR1 and CDR2: SEHNR, FQNEAQ (reference sequence). Germline trimming cut 4 bases from V and 2 bases from J; bases unmatched to any gene: 4. The CDR3, as DNA: TGTGCCAGCAGCTGGACAGGGGGTGCCAACTATGGCTACACCTTC. This sequence encodes CASSWTGGANYGYTF.

The chain recombines TRBV4-3 with TRBJ2-2, with D perhaps matching TRBD1 (5 bases). The V and J ends lost 0 bases and 1 base respectively, with 12 bases between them. CDR3 size: 17 residues. Germline V gene sequence: CDR1 LGHNA, CDR2 YSLEER. As DNA, the CDR3 is TGCGCCAGCAGCCAAGATTTGGGGCAGGGGAACACCGGGGAGCTGTTTTTT. It translates to CASSQDLGQGNTGELFF.

This sequence joins TRBV19 and TRBJ2-6; TRBD2 might be the D (6 bases). Germline V gene lookup returns CDR1 LNHDA and CDR2 SQIVND (reference sequence). The CDR3 has 15 amino acids. Trimming took off 3 bases at V and 2 bases at J, with 8 bases between the two ends. CDR3 loop: CASSIGGAGANVLTF. The CDR3, as DNA: TGTGCCAGTAGTATCGGAGGGGCTGGGGCCAACGTCCTGACTTTC.

V gene TRBV11-2 combines with J gene TRBJ1-6; 7 bases align to TRBD1. The CDR3 covers 15 residues. CDR1 and CDR2 (germline): SGHAT, FQNNGV. V lost 5 bases, J lost 4 bases, and 5 bases stayed unmatched. CDR3 loop: CASSQGGQYNSPLHF. The CDR3 bases are TGTGCCAGCAGCCAGGGGGGACAGTATAATTCACCCCTCCACTTT.

This clone was seen once. The chain carries TRBV6-5 and TRBJ2-3, with 7 bases matching TRBD1. The CDR3 sequence is 13 residues long. CDR1 is MNHEY, CDR2 SVGAGI, per germline. V gave up 4 bases and J gave up 6 bases; unmatched junction bases: 4. DNA for the CDR3: TGTGCCAGCAGTTTGGACAGGAGGGATACGCAGTATTTT. Its translation: CASSLDRRDTQYF.

The chain recombines TRBV4-2 with TRBJ2-6; D not certain. This CDR3 is 16 amino acids long. Trimming cost V 0 bases and J 0 bases, with 6 bases left between them. The germline V gene has CDR1 LGHNA and CDR2 YNFKEQ. The CDR3 region has the DNA TGTGCCAGCAGCCAAGATTGGAGCTCTGGGGCCAACGTCCTGACTTTC. It translates to CASSQDWSSGANVLTF.

The chain couples TRBV15 to TRBJ1-1, with 9 nucleotides matching TRBD1. This CDR3 region has 15 residues. CDR1 and CDR2 (germline): LNHNV, YYDKDF (reference sequence). Unmatched junction bases numbered 8, after V lost 4 bases and J lost 5 bases. The CDR3 spells CATSTGQGRWTEAFF. As DNA, the CDR3 is TGTGCCACCAGCACAGGACAGGGGCGGTGGACTGAAGCTTTCTTT. The whole variable domain, filled in from reference TRBV15 and TRBJ1-1, reads DAMVIQNPRYQVTQFGKPVTLSCSQTLNHNVMYWYQQKSSQAPKLLFHYYDKDFNNEADTPDNFQSRRPNTSFCFLDIRSPGLGDTAMYLCATSTGQGRWTEAFFGQGTRLTVV.

This clone was counted at least ten times. This chain uses TRBV3-1 (or the pseudogene TRBV3-2) with TRBJ2-1, with D perhaps TRBD2 (6 bases). Germline V gene lookup returns CDR1 LGHDT and CDR2 YNNKEL (reference sequence). The germline V and J ends were trimmed by 1 base and 0 bases, with 7 bases remaining between them. The CDR3 runs 15 residues. DNA for the CDR3: TGTGCCAGCAGCCAAGGACTAGTCTCCTACAATGAGCAGTTCTTC. It encodes CASSQGLVSYNEQFF.

The gene calls are TRBV27 and TRBJ2-3; D is ambiguous. Germline assignment: CDR1 MNHEY and CDR2 SMNVEV (reference sequence). This CDR3 contains 17 residues. V shed 5 bases and J shed 0 bases, with 18 bases lying between them. CDR3 in amino acids: CASSPLPQSLSTDTQYF. DNA for the CDR3: TGTGCCAGCAGTCCCCTTCCACAGTCCTTGAGCACAGATACGCAGTATTTT.

V and J are TRBV5-6 and TRBJ2-7; 8 nucleotides align to TRBD1. The ends lost 0 bases at V and 4 bases at J; junction bases unmatched: 12. The germline gives CDR1 SGHDT, CDR2 YYEEEE. The CDR3 contains 17 residues. The CDR3 DNA reads TGTGCCAGCAGCTTGGTCGGGACACAGGGGGGACGTTACGAGCAGTACTTC. Its translation: CASSLVGTQGGRYEQYF.